What follows are 32 T cell receptor beta chains derived from one specimen sequenced in a study of blood T cell repertoires in COVID-19. Clones were read by immunoSEQ multiplex PCR, and TCRdb kept only the in-frame ones, dropping some. The sample lists about 82,000 clones; just under 85% were seen once. The source material was peripheral blood. The receptors derive from a man aged 80 or over with active or convalescent COVID-19.

The chain joins TRBV21-1 to TRBJ2-7; TRBD2, the table's D call, lacks a check against the DNA. TRBV21-1 is classified as a pseudogene. The CDR3 totals 15 residues. The CDR3 region has the DNA TGTGCCAGCAGCCCCGGACTAGCGGATTCCTACGAGCAGTACGTC. Its protein is CASSPGLADSYEQYV.

The V call is TRBV18, the J call TRBJ1-5; D may be TRBD1 (5 bases). Germline CDR1 is KGHSH and CDR2 is LQKENI. This CDR3 region has 14 residues. Trimming cost V 2 bases and J 3 bases, with 8 bases left between them. CDR3 bases: TGTGCCAGCTCACCAGTGGGGCACAATCAGCCCCAGCATTTT. Its protein product is CASSPVGHNQPQHF.

The rearrangement uses TRBV30 and TRBJ2-5; 14 bases are a match to TRBD2. With 8 bases clipped from V and 5 bases from J, the junction kept 13 bases outside the gene matches. The CDR3 sequence is 16 residues long. Germline V gives CDR1 GTSNPN, CDR2 SVGIG (reference sequence). Here the CDR3 reads CATGTSGGPGRETQYF. As DNA, the CDR3 is TGTGCCACCGGGACTAGCGGGGGCCCGGGTCGGGAGACCCAGTACTTC.

The rearrangement uses TRBV6-5 and TRBJ2-5; TRBD2 might be the D (5 bases). CDR1 and CDR2 (germline): MNHEY, SVGAGI. The CDR3 consists of 15 residues. The V gene lost 7 bases and the J gene lost 7 bases, with 22 bases spanning the gap. This chain's CDR3 is CASTSRAGAGRTQYF. Here the CDR3 DNA reads TGTGCCAGCACCTCAAGGGCCGGCGCGGGCCGGACCCAGTACTTC.

This chain joins TRBV14 and TRBJ2-1, with 10 positions matching TRBD1. The germline gives CDR1 SGHDN, CDR2 FVKESK. The CDR3 runs to 19 residues. V was clipped by 1 base and J by 5 bases; unmatched bases: 14. The CDR3 DNA sequence: TGTGCCAGCAGCCAAGGGTGGATCTTCGGGACAGGGGACAACAATGAGCAGTTCTTC. It yields the protein CASSQGWIFGTGDNNEQFF.

The V and J genes are TRBV12-3 or TRBV12-4 and TRBJ1-1; D may be TRBD1 (6 bases). The CDR3 loop spans 12 amino acids. V lost 5 bases and J lost 10, with 14 bases in between. Written as DNA, the CDR3 is TGTGCCAGCAGTCCTCAACAGGGTGCAGCTTTCTTT. It codes for CASSPQQGAAFF.

V and J are TRBV7-2 and TRBJ2-1; the D gene is possibly TRBD2 (6 bases). CDR3 size: 14 residues. Germline assignment: CDR1 SGHTA and CDR2 FQGNSA. V was shortened by 6 bases and J by 9 bases, with 18 bases between the two germline ends. The CDR3 bases are TGTGCCAGCAGGCGGGCGATAGCGGAGGGTGAGCAGTTCTTC. Protein: CASRRAIAEGEQFF.

This clone was counted a single time. Germline and junction disagree at one end, which may indicate a read error. The V gene is TRBV7-7, the J gene TRBJ2-2; the match to TRBD1 covers 10 bases. The CDR3 has 15 amino acids. The germline CDR1 and CDR2 sequences are SSHAT and FNYEAQ (reference sequence). The CDR3 sequence is CASSLRQGATGELFF. DNA for the CDR3: TGTGCTAGCAGCTTACGACAGGGGGCTACCGGGGAGCTGTTTTTT. Full variable domain (remainder filled in from reference TRBV7-7 and TRBJ2-2): GAGVSQSPRYKVTKRGQDVTLRCDPISSHATLYWYQQALGQGPEFLTYFNYEAQPDKSGLPSDRFSAERPEGSISTLTIQRTEQRDSAMYRCASSLRQGATGELFFGEGSRLTVL.

The chain uses TRBV29-1 and TRBJ2-1; 12 bases agree with TRBD2. Unmatched junction bases numbered 7, after V lost 7 bases and J lost 9 bases. This CDR3 is built from 13 residues. CDR1 and CDR2 (germline): SQVTM, ANQGSEA. The CDR3 DNA reads TGCAGCGAACAAAGACTAGCGGGAGTTGAGCAGTTCTTC. It yields the protein CSEQRLAGVEQFF.

V and J are TRBV3-1 (or the pseudogene TRBV3-2) and TRBJ2-5, with 9 bases aligning to TRBD2. Per the germline V gene, CDR1 is LGHDT and CDR2 is YNNKEL (reference sequence). The J segment lost 1 base and the V segment lost 0 bases, leaving 6 bases of the junction unmatched. The CDR3 runs to 17 residues. In DNA form, the CDR3 reads TGTGCCAGCAGCCAAGAGCCCCTAGCGGGGATCCAAGAGACCCAGTACTTC. It is translated as CASSQEPLAGIQETQYF.

The rearrangement uses TRBV2 and TRBJ1-1; TRBD1 might be the D (5 bases). The CDR3 contains 13 residues. CDR1 is SNHLY and CDR2 is FYNNEI in the germline V gene. V lost 4 bases and J lost 4, with 10 bases in between. The CDR3 DNA follows: TGTGCCAGCAGTGGCCGGGGGACCACTGAAGCTTTCTTT. It yields the protein CASSGRGTTEAFF.

This clone was detected once. This chain links TRBV6-6 with TRBJ2-3; 8 bases match TRBD2. The V and J ends lost 9 bases and 4 bases, in that order; junction bases with no gene match: 12. Germline CDR1 MNHNY, CDR2 SVGAGI (reference sequence). The CDR3 length is 15 residues. CDR3 protein: CASGLRGGRADTQYF. CDR3 sequence (DNA): TGTGCCAGTGGTTTACGGGGGGGGCGCGCAGATACGCAGTATTTT.

The chain links TRBV5-1 to TRBJ2-5; D unresolved. The V end was cut by 0 bases, the J end by 1 base, with 7 bases between. The V gene's germline CDR1 is SGHRS and CDR2 YFSETQ. The CDR3 extends over 14 amino acids. In DNA form, the CDR3 reads TGCGCCAGCAGCTTGGACAGTTTCCAAGAGACCCAGTACTTC. The encoded protein is CASSLDSFQETQYF.

This sequence joins TRBV28 and TRBJ1-1; D is possibly TRBD1 (5 bases). The CDR3 runs 13 residues. Per the germline V gene, CDR1 is MDHEN and CDR2 is SYDVKM. Trimming removed 3 bases from V and 4 bases from J, with 9 bases in between. The CDR3 spells CASSLIGGTEAFF. As DNA, the CDR3 is TGTGCCAGCAGTTTGATCGGGGGCACTGAAGCTTTCTTT. The entire variable domain, with the rest obtained from reference TRBV28 and TRBJ1-1, is as follows: DVKVTQSSRYLVKRTGEKVFLECVQDMDHENMFWYRQDPGLGLRLIYFSYDVKMKEKGDIPEGYSVSREKKERFSLILESASTNQTSMYLCASSLIGGTEAFFGQGTRLTVV.

J is TRBJ1-1 and V is TRBV9; tentative D call: TRBD1 (6 bases). Trimming shortened V by 6 bases and J by 4 bases, and 10 bases separated the two germline ends. The CDR3 sequence is 12 residues long. The germline V gene encodes CDR1 SGDLS and CDR2 YYNGEE. In DNA form, the CDR3 reads TGTGCCAGCAACAGGGCAAGCACTGAAGCTTTCTTT. It is translated as CASNRASTEAFF.

The chain has TRBV5-1 and TRBJ1-2; 8 positions agree with TRBD1. CDR3 length equals 13 residues. V dropped 2 bases and J dropped 8; count of bases not matched to a gene: 5. CDR1 and CDR2 (germline): SGHRS, YFSETQ. The CDR3 bases are TGCGCCAGCAGCTTCGGACAGGGTGGGGGCTACACCTTC. This encodes CASSFGQGGGYTF.

The chain joins TRBV19 to TRBJ2-1; TRBD2 aligns across 7 bases. Unmatched junction bases numbered 15, after V lost 1 base and J lost 6 bases. This CDR3 region has 18 residues. Per germline, CDR1 LNHDA and CDR2 SQIVND (reference sequence). CDR3 bases: TGTGCCAGTAGTATAGCATCTCTTGGGGCGGGAGTAAGCAATGAGCAGTTCTTC. Protein sequence: CASSIASLGAGVSNEQFF.

In this sample, this clone turned up a few times. The chain joins TRBV16 to TRBJ1-3; TRBD1 is a possible D gene (5 bases). Germline CDR1 reads KGHSY; CDR2 reads FQNENV. The CDR3 consists of 15 residues. Trimming cost V 4 bases and J 5 bases, with 15 bases left between them. The CDR3 reads CASSPPGGWRNTIYF. The DNA of the CDR3 is TGTGCCAGCAGCCCCCCCGGGGGGTGGAGAAACACCATATATTTT.

This sequence joins TRBV13 and TRBJ1-2, with a tentative D call TRBD1 (5 bases). Looked up from germline, CDR1 is PRHDT and CDR2 is FYEKMQ (reference sequence). V was shortened by 8 bases and J by 2 bases, with 12 bases between the two germline ends. The CDR3 covers 13 residues. The CDR3 nucleotides are TGTGCCAGCGCTCCGGGGGGGAACTATGGCTACACCTTC. Amino acid sequence: CASAPGGNYGYTF.

V gene TRBV18 combines with J gene TRBJ2-2; 7 nucleotides align to TRBD2. The V segment lost 4 bases and the J segment 6 bases; nucleotides outside the gene matches: 14. CDR3 size: 17 residues. From germline, CDR1 is KGHSH and CDR2 LQKENI. CDR3 amino acids: CASSLTFGGRNAGELFF. The CDR3 nucleotides are TGTGCCAGCTCACTTACCTTTGGCGGGAGAAACGCCGGGGAGCTGTTTTTT.

V gene TRBV5-1 combines with J gene TRBJ2-2, with unresolved D. The CDR3 is 14 amino acids. Trimming cost V 1 base and J 2 bases, with 6 bases left between them. Germline CDR1 reads SGHRS; CDR2 reads YFSETQ. CDR3 nucleotides: TGCGCCAGCAGCTTGAATCTTAACACCGGGGAGCTGTTTTTT. Translating it yields CASSLNLNTGELFF. Combining the CDR3 with reference TRBV5-1 and TRBJ2-2 gives the whole variable domain KAGVTQTPRYLIKTRGQQVTLSCSPISGHRSVSWYQQTPGQGLQFLFEYFSETQRNKGNFPGRFSGRQFSNSRSEMNVSTLELGDSALYLCASSLNLNTGELFFGEGSRLTVL.

This chain connects TRBV5-1 to TRBJ1-2; TRBD1 might be the D (6 bases). CDR1 is SGHRS, CDR2 YFSETQ, per germline. This CDR3 comprises 15 residues. Trimming pared 1 base from V and 1 base from J, leaving 11 bases between. This CDR3 is CASSLSGAVNYGYTF. The DNA for the CDR3 is TGCGCCAGCAGCTTGTCAGGGGCCGTTAACTATGGCTACACCTTC.

CDR3 in amino acids: CASSLDGANEKLFF. The CDR3 DNA is TGTGCCAGCAGCTTAGATGGGGCCAATGAAAAACTGTTTTTT. The gene calls are TRBV7-9 and TRBJ1-4, with D perhaps matching TRBD1 (5 bases). The CDR3 extends over 14 amino acids. Germline V gene lookup returns CDR1 SEHNR and CDR2 FQNEAQ (reference sequence). Deletions cut 1 base from V and 5 bases from J, with 8 bases between.

The chain joins TRBV5-1 to TRBJ2-3; a weak D match, TRBD1 (6 bases). The CDR3 totals 16 residues. The V end was cut by 2 bases, the J end by 4 bases, with 17 bases between. Per the germline V gene, CDR1 is SGHRS and CDR2 is YFSETQ. Here the CDR3 reads CASSFGGPSGADTQYF. The CDR3 DNA is TGCGCCAGCAGCTTTGGGGGCCCGTCCGGCGCAGATACGCAGTATTTT.

The chain is built from TRBV19 and TRBJ1-6, with 7 bases aligning to TRBD1. Losses at the gene ends were 9 bases for V and 8 bases for J; bases not matched to a gene: 16. The CDR3 contains 16 residues. Germline CDR1 reads LNHDA; CDR2 reads SQIVND (reference sequence). CDR3 nucleotide sequence: TGTGCCAGCCTGGCCATTAGGGGCAGGGGGGATTCACCCCTCCACTTT. This codes for CASLAIRGRGDSPLHF.

The gene calls are TRBV19 and TRBJ2-1, with D possibly matching TRBD2 (6 bases). Per germline, CDR1 LNHDA and CDR2 SQIVND (reference sequence). The CDR3 runs 14 residues. Trimming shortened V by 10 bases and J by 8 bases, and 21 bases separated the two germline ends. CDR3 region: CATSGGDGGDEQFF. CDR3 bases: TGTGCCACCTCCGGAGGGGACGGTGGGGATGAGCAGTTCTTC.

This clone was seen just once. The chain carries TRBV5-1 and TRBJ2-7; TRBD2 matches 9 bases. The trim removed 1 base at V and 2 bases at J, leaving 7 bases unmatched. The germline CDR1 and CDR2 sequences are SGHRS and YFSETQ. The CDR3 loop spans 16 amino acids. The CDR3 spells CASSLSPSGETYEQYV. The CDR3 region has the DNA TGCGCCAGCAGCTTGTCGCCTAGCGGGGAAACCTACGAGCAGTACGTC.

The rearrangement links TRBV19 to TRBJ1-4; tentative D call: TRBD1 (5 bases). The V gene lost 3 bases and the J gene lost 8 bases, with 7 bases spanning the gap. CDR1 is LNHDA, CDR2 SQIVND, per germline (reference sequence). The CDR3 is made up of 12 amino acids. DNA for the CDR3: TGTGCCAGTAGTATGCGGGGGGAAAAACTGTTTTTT. This gives the protein CASSMRGEKLFF.

The chain couples TRBV11-3 to TRBJ2-1, with D maybe TRBD1 (6 bases). Trimming stripped 1 base from V and 4 bases from J, with 14 bases between. The V gene's germline CDR1 is SGHNT and CDR2 YENEEA. This CDR3 has 16 amino acids. The CDR3 nucleotides are TGTGCCAGCAGCTTAGGGGCTTTAGGGGGATACAATGAGCAGTTCTTC. Translating gives CASSLGALGGYNEQFF. Combining the CDR3 with reference TRBV11-3 and TRBJ2-1 gives the whole variable domain EAGVVQSPRYKIIEKKQPVAFWCNPISGHNTLYWYLQNLGQGPELLIRYENEEAVDDSQLPKDRFSAERLKGVDSTLKIQPAELGDSAVYLCASSLGALGGYNEQFFGPGTRLTVL.

This chain uses TRBV2 with TRBJ1-4, with 9 positions matching TRBD1. V was clipped by 3 bases and J by 8 bases; unmatched bases: 7. This CDR3 is built from 15 residues. Germline V CDR1 and CDR2: SNHLY, FYNNEI. CDR3 amino acids: CASSDQQGAREKLFF. The CDR3, as DNA: TGTGCCAGCAGTGATCAACAGGGGGCAAGAGAAAAACTGTTTTTT.

Only a few counts were recorded for this clone. The limits of the CDR3 on the DNA are not certain, so only TCRdb's listed CDR3 is given. The chain uses TRBV24-1 and TRBJ2-3; TRBD1 is the table's D call and was not checked against the DNA. The CDR3 spans 15 amino acids, including both terminal residues. Germline CDR1 reads KGHDR; CDR2 reads SFDVKD. The CDR3 is CATSDPGVPGDTQYF.

This clone was observed a few times. CDR3 sequence reads: CASSFGAVGYTF. The CDR3 bases are TGTGCCAGCAGTTTTGGGGCAGTCGGCTACACCTTC. The rearrangement uses TRBV28 and TRBJ1-2; tentative D call: TRBD1 (5 bases). With 3 bases removed from V and 8 bases from J, the gap between germline ends came to 10 bases. The CDR3 runs 12 residues. Germline V gene lookup returns CDR1 MDHEN and CDR2 SYDVKM.